These 2 T cell receptor beta chains came from one sample sequenced in a study of blood T cell repertoires in COVID-19. Method: immunoSEQ multiplex PCR; TCRdb's copy keeps in-frame clones and lacks some. The data contain a few hundred thousand clones, less than 90% of them singletons. The sequencing sample was made of PBMCs or T cells enriched from blood (not recorded which). The source is a woman between 50 and 59 years old who had recovered from COVID-19.

The chain is built from TRBV6-4 and TRBJ2-2; TRBD1 is a possible D gene (7 bases). CDR3 length: 14 residues. In germline, CDR1 is MRHNA, CDR2 SNTAGT. The ends were cut back, 4 bases at V and 5 bases at J, with 11 bases in the middle. The DNA of the CDR3 is TGTGCCAGCAGTGGGACAGGAGGGACCGGGGAGCTGTTTTTT. Translation: CASSGTGGTGELFF.

The gene calls are TRBV15 and TRBJ1-1; 10 positions match TRBD1. This CDR3 region has 17 residues. CDR1 is LNHNV and CDR2 is YYDKDF in the germline V gene (reference sequence). V was pared by 0 bases and J by 4 bases, with 8 bases of the junction left unmatched. The DNA of the CDR3 is TGTGCCACCAGCAGAGACTGGGTGGGACAGGGGACCACTGAAGCTTTCTTT. Its protein product is CATSRDWVGQGTTEAFF. Filled out from reference TRBV15 and TRBJ1-1, the complete variable domain reads DAMVIQNPRYQVTQFGKPVTLSCSQTLNHNVMYWYQQKSSQAPKLLFHYYDKDFNNEADTPDNFQSRRPNTSFCFLDIRSPGLGDTAMYLCATSRDWVGQGTTEAFFGQGTRLTVV.